This TCR beta chain was found in a study of cytomegalovirus exposure and HLA in healthy donors. The germline V gene has CDR1 SGDLS and CDR2 YYNGEE. CDR3 length: 20 residues. V was pared by 4 bases and J by 0 bases, with 17 bases of the junction left unmatched. The PCR was carried out with 60 Vbeta primers and 13 Jbeta primers. Sequencing used immunoSEQ multiplex PCR; TCRdb keeps in-frame clones, though not all of them. The data hold over 200,000 clones, with around 76% observed a single time. A remark on this clone: What it binds is unknown.

Study-wide findings and caveats: The HLA-A and HLA-B alleles of most subjects were reportedly predicted accurately from TCR beta sequences. The classifier reportedly diagnosed cytomegalovirus status with high sensitivity and specificity. Through in vitro validation, three CMV-associated chains were shown to be specific for CMV antigens.

This rearrangement joins TRBV9 to TRBJ2-1; 9 bases align to TRBD2. The clonotype originates from a woman in her forties in good health and CMV-seropositive. The sample consisted of PBMCs. CDR3 nucleotides: TGTGCCAGCAGCCCTCGCCCGAGAATAGCGGGAGACAGCTCCTACAATGAGCAGTTCTTC. Its translation: CASSPRPRIAGDSSYNEQFF.